A single sample is the source of the 2 T cell receptor beta chains below, sequenced in a study of cytomegalovirus exposure and HLA in healthy donors. This PCR relied on a set of 60 Vbeta primers and 13 Jbeta primers. Measured with immunoSEQ multiplex PCR; TCRdb has only the in-frame clones, and not every one. Counted here are 100,000 to 150,000 clones, 80% occurring once; the ten biggest clones make up 1%. The material sequenced was PBMCs. The receptors originated from a man aged 35 to 55 in good health and CMV-seronegative.

This clone was found a few times. This chain joins TRBV4-2 and TRBJ2-2; D unresolved. V lost 0 bases to trimming and J lost 8 bases, with 10 bases between them. The CDR3 covers 14 residues. The germline V gene has CDR1 LGHNA and CDR2 YNFKEQ. The CDR3: CASSQEGSAGELFF. DNA for the CDR3: TGTGCCAGCAGCCAAGAAGGATCAGCGGGGGAGCTGTTTTTT.

J is TRBJ2-7 and V is TRBV7-2; D remains ambiguous. V was pared by 1 base and J by 2 bases, with 3 bases between. The CDR3 loop spans 12 amino acids. Looked up from germline, CDR1 is SGHTA and CDR2 is FQGNSA. The CDR3: CASSLVAYEQYF. As DNA, the CDR3 is TGTGCCAGCAGCTTAGTCGCCTACGAGCAGTACTTC.